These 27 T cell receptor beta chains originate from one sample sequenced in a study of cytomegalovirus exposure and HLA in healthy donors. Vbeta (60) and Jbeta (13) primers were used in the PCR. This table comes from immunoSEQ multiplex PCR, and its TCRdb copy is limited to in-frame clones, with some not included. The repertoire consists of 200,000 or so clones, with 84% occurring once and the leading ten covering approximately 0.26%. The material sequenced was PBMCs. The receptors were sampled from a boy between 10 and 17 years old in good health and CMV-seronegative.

CDR3: CAIGGGARTEAFF. CDR3 sequence (DNA): TGTGCCATCGGTGGGGGGGCGCGCACTGAAGCTTTCTTT. The chain recombines TRBV27 with TRBJ1-1; tentative D call: TRBD1 (6 bases). Looked up from germline, CDR1 is MNHEY and CDR2 is SMNVEV (reference sequence). This CDR3 spans 13 amino acids. The V end lost 10 bases, the J end lost 4 bases, and 16 bases lay between the germline ends.

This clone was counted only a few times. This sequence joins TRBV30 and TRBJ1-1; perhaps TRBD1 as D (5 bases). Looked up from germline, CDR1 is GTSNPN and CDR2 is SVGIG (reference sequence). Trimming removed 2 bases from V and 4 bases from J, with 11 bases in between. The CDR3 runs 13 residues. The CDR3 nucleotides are TGTGCCTGGAGTTTCGGGGGACTCACTGAAGCTTTCTTT. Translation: CAWSFGGLTEAFF.

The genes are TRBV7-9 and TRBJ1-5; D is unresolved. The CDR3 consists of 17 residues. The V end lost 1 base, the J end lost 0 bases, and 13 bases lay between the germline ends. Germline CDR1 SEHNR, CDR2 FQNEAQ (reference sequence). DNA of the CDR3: TGTGCCAGCAGCTTAGGGGCATTGGATGATAGCAATCAGCCCCAGCATTTT. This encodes CASSLGALDDSNQPQHF.

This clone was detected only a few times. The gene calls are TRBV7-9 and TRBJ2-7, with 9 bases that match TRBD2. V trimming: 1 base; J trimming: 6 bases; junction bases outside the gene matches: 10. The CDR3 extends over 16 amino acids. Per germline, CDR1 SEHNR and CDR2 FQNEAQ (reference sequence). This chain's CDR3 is CASSLVAVAGDLEQYF. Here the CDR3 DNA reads TGTGCCAGCAGCTTAGTGGCGGTAGCGGGAGATCTCGAGCAGTACTTC. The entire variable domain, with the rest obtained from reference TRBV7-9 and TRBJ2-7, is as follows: DTGVSQNPRHKITKRGQNVTFRCDPISEHNRLYWYRQTLGQGPEFLTYFQNEAQLEKSRLLSDRFSAERPKGSFSTLEIQRTEQGDSAMYLCASSLVAVAGDLEQYFGPGTRLTVT.

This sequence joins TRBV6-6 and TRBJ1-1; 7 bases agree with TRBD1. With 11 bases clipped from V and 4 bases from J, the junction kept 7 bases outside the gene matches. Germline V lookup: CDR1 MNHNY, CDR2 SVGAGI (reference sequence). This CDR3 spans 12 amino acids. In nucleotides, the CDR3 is TGTGCCGGCCAATCAGGGGGCACTGAAGCTTTCTTT. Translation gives CAGQSGGTEAFF.

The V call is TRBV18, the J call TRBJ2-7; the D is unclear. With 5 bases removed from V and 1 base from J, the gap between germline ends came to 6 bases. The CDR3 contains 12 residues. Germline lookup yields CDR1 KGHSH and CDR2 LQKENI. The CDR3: CASSTESYEQYF. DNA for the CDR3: TGTGCCAGCTCAACGGAGTCCTACGAGCAGTACTTC.

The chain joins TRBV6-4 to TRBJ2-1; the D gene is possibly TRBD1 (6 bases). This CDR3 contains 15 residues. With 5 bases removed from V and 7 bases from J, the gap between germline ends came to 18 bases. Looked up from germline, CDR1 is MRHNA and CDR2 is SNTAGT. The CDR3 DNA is TGTGCCAGCAGTTCTCCAGCAGGGGTCGTAAATGAGCAGTTCTTC. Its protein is CASSSPAGVVNEQFF.

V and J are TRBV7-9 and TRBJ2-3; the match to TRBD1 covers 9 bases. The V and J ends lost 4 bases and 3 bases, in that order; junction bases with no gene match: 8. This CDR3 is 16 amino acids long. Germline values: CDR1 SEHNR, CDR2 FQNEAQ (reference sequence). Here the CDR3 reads CASSYAGTGSTDTQYF. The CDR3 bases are TGTGCCAGCAGCTATGCGGGGACAGGGTCGACAGATACGCAGTATTTT.

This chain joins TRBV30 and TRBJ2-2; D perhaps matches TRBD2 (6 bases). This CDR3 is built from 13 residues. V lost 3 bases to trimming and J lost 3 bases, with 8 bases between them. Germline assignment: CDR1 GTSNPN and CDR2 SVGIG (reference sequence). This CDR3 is CAWSGGYTGELFF. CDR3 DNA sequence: TGTGCCTGGAGCGGAGGGTACACCGGGGAGCTGTTTTTT.

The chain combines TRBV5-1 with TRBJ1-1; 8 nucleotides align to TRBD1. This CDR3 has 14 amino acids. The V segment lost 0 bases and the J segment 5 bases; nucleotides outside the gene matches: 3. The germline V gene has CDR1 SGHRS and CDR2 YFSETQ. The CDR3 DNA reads TGCGCCAGCAGCTTGGCCAGACAGGGGACTGAAGCTTTCTTT. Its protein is CASSLARQGTEAFF.

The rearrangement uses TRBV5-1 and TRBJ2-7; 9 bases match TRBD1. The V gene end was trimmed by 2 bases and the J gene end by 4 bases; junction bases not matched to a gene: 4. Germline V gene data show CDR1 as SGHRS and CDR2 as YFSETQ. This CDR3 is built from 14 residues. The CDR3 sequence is CASSLQGAKYEQYF. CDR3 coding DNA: TGCGCCAGCAGCTTACAGGGGGCTAAATACGAGCAGTACTTC.

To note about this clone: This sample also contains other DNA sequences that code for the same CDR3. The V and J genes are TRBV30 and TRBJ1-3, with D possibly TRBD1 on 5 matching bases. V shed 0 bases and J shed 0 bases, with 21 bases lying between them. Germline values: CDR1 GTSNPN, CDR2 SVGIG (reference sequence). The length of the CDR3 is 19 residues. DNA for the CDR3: TGTGCCTGGAGTGTAAGGGGATACTCCGACGGAAACTCTGGAAACACCATATATTTT. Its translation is CAWSVRGYSDGNSGNTIYF.

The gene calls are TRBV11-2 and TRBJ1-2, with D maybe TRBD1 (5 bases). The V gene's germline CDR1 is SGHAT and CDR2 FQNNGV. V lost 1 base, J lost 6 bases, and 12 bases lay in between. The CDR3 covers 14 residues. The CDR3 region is CASSLVGAYDGYTF. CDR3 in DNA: TGTGCCAGCAGCTTAGTTGGGGCATACGATGGCTACACCTTC. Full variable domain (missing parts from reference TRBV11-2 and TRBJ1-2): EAGVAQSPRYKIIEKRQSVAFWCNPISGHATLYWYQQILGQGPKLLIQFQNNGVVDDSQLPKDRFSAERLKGVDSTLKIQPAKLEDSAVYLCASSLVGAYDGYTFGSGTRLTVV.

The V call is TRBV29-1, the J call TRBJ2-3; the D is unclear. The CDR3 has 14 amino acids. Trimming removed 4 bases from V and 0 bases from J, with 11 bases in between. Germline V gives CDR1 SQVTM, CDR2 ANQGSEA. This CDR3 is CSVGHGASTDTQYF. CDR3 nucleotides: TGCAGCGTTGGCCACGGTGCTAGCACAGATACGCAGTATTTT.

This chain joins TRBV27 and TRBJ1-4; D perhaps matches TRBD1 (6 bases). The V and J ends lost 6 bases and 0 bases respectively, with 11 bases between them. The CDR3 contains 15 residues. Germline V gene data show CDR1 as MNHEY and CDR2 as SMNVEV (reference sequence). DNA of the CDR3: TGTGCCAGCAGCTGGAGGACAGCAACTAATGAAAAACTGTTTTTT. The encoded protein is CASSWRTATNEKLFF. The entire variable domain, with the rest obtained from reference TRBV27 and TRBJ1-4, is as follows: EAQVTQNPRYLITVTGKKLTVTCSQNMNHEYMSWYRQDPGLGLRQIYYSMNVEVTDKGDVPEGYKVSRKEKRNFPLILESPSPNQTSLYFCASSWRTATNEKLFFGSGTQLSVL.

Here the CDR3 DNA reads TGTGCCAGCAGCGTAGGGCTAGCGGGAGGTCTATACAATGAGCAGTTCTTC. Protein: CASSVGLAGGLYNEQFF. The chain is built from TRBV9 and TRBJ2-1, with 11 bases that match TRBD2. The CDR3 sequence is 17 residues long. The ends lost 0 bases at V and 4 bases at J; junction bases unmatched: 6. Germline V gives CDR1 SGDLS, CDR2 YYNGEE.

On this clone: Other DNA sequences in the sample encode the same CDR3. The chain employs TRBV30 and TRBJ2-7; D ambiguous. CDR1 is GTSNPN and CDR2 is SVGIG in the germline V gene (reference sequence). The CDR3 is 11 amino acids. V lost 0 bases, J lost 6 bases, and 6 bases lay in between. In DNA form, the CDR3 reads TGTGCCTGGAGTGTAGGCGGCGAGCAGTACTTC. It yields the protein CAWSVGGEQYF.

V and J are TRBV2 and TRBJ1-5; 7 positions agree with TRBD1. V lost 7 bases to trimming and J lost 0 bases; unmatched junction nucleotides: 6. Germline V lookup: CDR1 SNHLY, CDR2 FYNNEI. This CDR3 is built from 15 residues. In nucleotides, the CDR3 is TGTGCCAGCAAAAGGGGGCTGAATAGCAATCAGCCCCAGCATTTT. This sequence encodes CASKRGLNSNQPQHF.

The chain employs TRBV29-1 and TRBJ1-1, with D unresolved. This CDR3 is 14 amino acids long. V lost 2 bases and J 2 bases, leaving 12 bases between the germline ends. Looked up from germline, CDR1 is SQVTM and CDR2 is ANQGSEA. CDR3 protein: CSVERMAANTEAFF. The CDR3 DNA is TGCAGCGTTGAACGAATGGCGGCTAACACTGAAGCTTTCTTT.

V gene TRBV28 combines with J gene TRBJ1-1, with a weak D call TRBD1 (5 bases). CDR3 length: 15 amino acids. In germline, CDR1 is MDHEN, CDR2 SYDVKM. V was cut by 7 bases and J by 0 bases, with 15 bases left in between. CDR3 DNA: TGTGCCAGCACCTTCGTGGGGGGGTTGAACACTGAAGCTTTCTTT. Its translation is CASTFVGGLNTEAFF.

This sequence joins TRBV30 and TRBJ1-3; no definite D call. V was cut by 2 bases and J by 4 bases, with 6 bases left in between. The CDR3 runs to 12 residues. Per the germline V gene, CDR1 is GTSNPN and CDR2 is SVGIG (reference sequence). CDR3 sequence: CAWSSSGNTIYF. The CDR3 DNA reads TGTGCCTGGAGTTCCTCCGGAAACACCATATATTTT.

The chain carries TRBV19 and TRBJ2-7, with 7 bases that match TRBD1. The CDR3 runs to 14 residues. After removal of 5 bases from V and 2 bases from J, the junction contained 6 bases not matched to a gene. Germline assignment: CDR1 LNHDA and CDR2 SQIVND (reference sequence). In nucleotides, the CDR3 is TGTGCCAGTAGTTTCTCCGACAGGGCCTACGAGCAGTACTTC. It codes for CASSFSDRAYEQYF.

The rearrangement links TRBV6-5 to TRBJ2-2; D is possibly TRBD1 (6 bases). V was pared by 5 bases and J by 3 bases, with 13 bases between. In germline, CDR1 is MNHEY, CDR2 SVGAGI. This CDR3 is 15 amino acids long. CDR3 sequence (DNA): TGTGCCAGCAGTCCCTGGGACACTCACACCGGGGAGCTGTTTTTT. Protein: CASSPWDTHTGELFF.

CDR3 loop: CASSYRSFEGASEQFF. As DNA, the CDR3 is TGTGCCAGCAGTTACAGGTCGTTCGAGGGGGCGAGTGAGCAGTTCTTC. The gene calls are TRBV6-5 and TRBJ2-1, with 7 bases that match TRBD1. This CDR3 region has 16 residues. Trimming at V came to 2 bases and at J to 9 bases, leaving 13 bases not matched to a gene. The V gene's germline CDR1 is MNHEY and CDR2 SVGAGI.

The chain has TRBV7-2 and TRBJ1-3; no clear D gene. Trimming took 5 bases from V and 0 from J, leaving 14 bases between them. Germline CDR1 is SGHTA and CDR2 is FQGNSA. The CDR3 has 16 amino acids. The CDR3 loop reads CASSQPQGSSGNTIYF. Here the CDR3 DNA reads TGTGCCAGCAGCCAACCCCAAGGGAGCTCTGGAAACACCATATATTTT.

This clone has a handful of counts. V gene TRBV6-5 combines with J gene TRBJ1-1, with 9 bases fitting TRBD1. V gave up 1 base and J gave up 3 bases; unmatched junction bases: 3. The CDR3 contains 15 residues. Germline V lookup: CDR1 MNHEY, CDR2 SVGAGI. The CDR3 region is CASSYFDRGYTEAFF. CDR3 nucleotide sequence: TGTGCCAGCAGTTACTTTGACAGGGGGTACACTGAAGCTTTCTTT.

Here the CDR3 DNA reads TGTGCCAGTGAACAGGGGGCGGAAGCCGGGGAGCTGTTTTTT. As protein: CASEQGAEAGELFF. This sequence joins TRBV6-5 and TRBJ2-2; 9 nucleotides align to TRBD1. There are 14 residues in the CDR3. Germline CDR1 reads MNHEY; CDR2 reads SVGAGI. The trim removed 9 bases at V and 6 bases at J, leaving 8 bases unmatched.